Described below is a single T cell receptor beta chain sequence and its context. Its antigen is unknown. It was considered stable Graves' hyperthyroidism when ophthalmopathy did not progress within 18 months. The source of the sample is a study of T cells in Graves' hyperthyroidism and ophthalmopathy. General study findings and limits: By a 13 V-J model, ophthalmopathy was set apart from stable hyperthyroidism. Clonotypes that were expanded in thyroid above 0.001 mostly appeared in blood too. Median prediction lead before ophthalmopathy onset was 5 to 7 months with the model.

V trimming: 2 bases; J trimming: 7 bases; junction bases outside the gene matches: 9. The length of the CDR3 is 15 residues. From germline, CDR1 is DFQATT and CDR2 SNEGSKA (reference sequence). Amplification targeted TCR beta CDR3 regions from RNA transcripts. An initial round of RT-PCR targeting the TCR CDR3 relied on the HTBI primer set. A single record per CDR3 protein comes from TCRdb applying MiXCR to the multiplex PCR reads. The sample gives about 210,000 distinct CDR3 sequences, roughly a sixth of which show up once; around 50% is in the top ten. The sample consisted of blood. This receptor was identified in a man aged 45-60 years with Graves' hyperthyroidism. The chain has TRBV20-1 and TRBJ2-1, with 9 bases fitting TRBD1. CDR3 loop: CSARLRDRVSNEQFF. The DNA of the CDR3 is TGCAGTGCTAGACTCCGGGACAGGGTTAGTAATGAGCAGTTCTTC.